The 15 T cell receptor beta chains below all came from one sample that was sequenced in a study of T cell repertoires in cytomegalovirus infection. In TCRdb, the reads were re-called with MiXCR into one record per CDR3 protein. The sample shows about 110,000 distinct CDR3 sequences, roughly two fifths of them seen only once. These TCRs are of unknown antigen specificity. The input for sequencing was CD8+ T cells from cultured PBMCs, taken from culture after CMV antigen stimulation. These receptors were collected from a human donor in good health (CMV status not recorded). Some clones in this sample may be carry-over from other donors' samples.

The chain is built from TRBV7-9 and TRBJ1-5, with D possibly TRBD1 on 6 matching bases. CDR3 length: 14 amino acids. Trimming took 6 bases from V and 5 from J, leaving 14 bases between them. In germline, CDR1 is SEHNR, CDR2 FQNEAQ (reference sequence). CDR3 region: CASRPLQGDQPQHF. DNA of the CDR3: TGTGCCAGCAGACCATTACAGGGAGATCAGCCCCAGCATTTT.

This clonotype has a handful of counts. The V call is TRBV6-5, the J call TRBJ1-4; D is ambiguous. CDR3 length equals 15 residues. The V gene's germline CDR1 is MNHEY and CDR2 SVGAGI. Trimming removed 2 bases from V and 5 bases from J, with 12 bases in between. CDR3 residues: CASSYGDSGNEKLFF. CDR3 coding DNA: TGTGCCAGCAGTTACGGGGATTCTGGGAATGAAAAACTGTTTTTT.

This chain joins TRBV9 and TRBJ1-1; TRBD1 might be the D (5 bases). The CDR3 extends over 14 amino acids. CDR1 and CDR2 from the germline V gene are SGDLS and YYNGEE. The ends were cut back, 3 bases at V and 3 bases at J, with 12 bases in the middle. The CDR3 loop reads CASSGPGLHTEAFF. The CDR3 DNA reads as TGTGCCAGCAGCGGACCAGGGTTGCACACTGAAGCTTTCTTT.

This clonotype came up a few times. Here the CDR3 reads CASREIYSNQPQHF. CDR3 nucleotides: TGTGCCAGCAGAGAAATCTATAGCAATCAGCCCCAGCATTTT. The rearrangement joins TRBV6-2 or TRBV6-3 to TRBJ1-5; D remains ambiguous. V lost 6 bases to trimming and J lost 0 bases, with 9 bases between them. Germline CDR1 reads MNHEY; CDR2 reads SVGEGT. The CDR3 runs 14 residues.

V usage is TRBV12-3 or TRBV12-4 and J usage is TRBJ2-7, with 12 bases matching TRBD2. The CDR3 is 14 amino acids. The trim removed 4 bases at V and 4 bases at J, leaving 2 bases unmatched. The CDR3 bases are TGTGCCAGCAGTTCGGGACTAGCGGGTTACGAGCAGTACTTC. This translates into CASSSGLAGYEQYF.

This clonotype was recorded at least ten times. V usage is TRBV2 and J usage is TRBJ2-7; 7 positions agree with TRBD1. The CDR3 is 14 amino acids. Unmatched junction bases numbered 12, after V lost 7 bases and J lost 6 bases. In germline, CDR1 is SNHLY, CDR2 FYNNEI. The CDR3 region is CASIGTVTSPEQYF. The CDR3 nucleotides are TGTGCCAGCATTGGGACAGTAACATCTCCCGAGCAGTACTTC. The variable domain in full, completed from reference TRBV2 and TRBJ2-7, reads EPEVTQTPSHQVTQMGQEVILRCVPISNHLYFYWYRQILGQKVEFLVSFYNNEISEKSEIFDDQFSVERPDGSNFTLKIRSTKLEDSAMYFCASIGTVTSPEQYFGPGTRLTVT.

This clonotype showed up just a few times. The chain combines TRBV7-8 with TRBJ2-7; 14 nucleotides match TRBD2. The V gene's germline CDR1 is SGHVS and CDR2 FQNEAQ. The CDR3 is 16 residues long. V trimming: 4 bases; J trimming: 3 bases; junction bases outside the gene matches: 5. The CDR3 loop is CASSSGLAGESYEQYF. Here the CDR3 DNA reads TGTGCCAGCAGCTCGGGACTAGCGGGGGAAAGCTACGAGCAGTACTTC.

V usage is TRBV20-1 and J usage is TRBJ2-7; D ambiguous. The CDR3 is 14 residues long. Trimming left V 5 bases short and J 4 bases short, with 18 bases between. Germline V lookup: CDR1 DFQATT, CDR2 SNEGSKA (reference sequence). The CDR3 DNA follows: TGCAGTGCTCAGACGATCTCCCTTCGATACGAGCAGTACTTC. Its translation: CSAQTISLRYEQYF.

The chain joins TRBV20-1 to TRBJ1-6; possibly TRBD1 for D (6 bases). The CDR3 length is 13 residues. V was trimmed by 3 bases and J by 8 bases, leaving 11 bases between them. Germline CDR1 is DFQATT and CDR2 is SNEGSKA (reference sequence). CDR3 DNA: TGCAGTGCTAGTCAGGCAGGGGATTCACCCCTCCACTTT. Its translation: CSASQAGDSPLHF.

The chain joins TRBV6-1 to TRBJ2-7; D gene unclear. The germline V gene encodes CDR1 MNHNS and CDR2 SASEGT. Trimming pared 8 bases from V and 5 bases from J, leaving 13 bases between. The CDR3 has 12 amino acids. The CDR3: CASGPVQDEQYF. In nucleotides, the CDR3 is TGTGCCAGCGGGCCAGTTCAGGACGAGCAGTACTTC.

This rearrangement joins TRBV7-6 to TRBJ2-1, with D possibly being TRBD2 (5 bases). CDR3 size: 13 residues. The V end was cut by 1 base, the J end by 10 bases, with 11 bases between. The germline CDR1 and CDR2 sequences are SGHVS and FNYEAQ. The CDR3 loop is CASSLEASREQFF. In DNA, the CDR3 is TGTGCCAGCAGCTTAGAAGCTAGCAGGGAGCAGTTCTTC.

The V and J genes are TRBV7-6 and TRBJ2-1, with 7 bases identical to TRBD1. The CDR3 has 13 residues. The V gene end was trimmed by 6 bases and the J gene end by 5 bases; junction bases not matched to a gene: 4. Looked up from germline, CDR1 is SGHVS and CDR2 is FNYEAQ. CDR3 sequence reads: CASSVTGHNEQFF. DNA of the CDR3: TGTGCCAGCAGTGTGACAGGGCACAATGAGCAGTTCTTC.

V usage is TRBV5-8 and J usage is TRBJ2-1; tentative D call: TRBD1 (6 bases). This CDR3 region has 11 residues. Germline CDR1 is SGHTS and CDR2 is YDEGEE. The V gene lost 8 bases and the J gene lost 9 bases, with 12 bases spanning the gap. The CDR3 DNA is TGTGCCAGTCCTAGGGGGTTTGAGCAGTTCTTC. This translates into CASPRGFEQFF.

The V and J genes are TRBV5-4 and TRBJ2-1, with 9 bases that match TRBD2. CDR3 length: 16 residues. V was clipped by 0 bases and J by 5 bases; unmatched bases: 6. In germline, CDR1 is SGHNT, CDR2 YYREEE (reference sequence). The CDR3 loop reads CASSLEGGGADNEQFF. The CDR3 bases are TGTGCCAGCAGCTTGGAGGGCGGGGGGGCCGACAATGAGCAGTTCTTC.

The genes are TRBV25-1 and TRBJ2-5; the D gene is possibly TRBD1 (6 bases). Trimming stripped 2 bases from V and 4 bases from J, with 8 bases between. CDR1 is MGHDK, CDR2 SYGVNS, per germline. CDR3 size: 13 residues. This chain's CDR3 is CASSETGRETQYF. CDR3 DNA: TGTGCCAGCAGTGAAACAGGGCGAGAGACCCAGTACTTC.